The source of this T cell receptor beta chain is a study of Ad26.COV2.S vaccination and SARS-CoV-2 variants. Whole-study findings and limits: Vaccine and placebo recipients had similar non-spike TCR breadth.

Treatment here: roughly 18 received Ad26.COV2.S at low or high dose, single or two shots; several received placebo; per-sample allocation not given. Vaccine and placebo recipients were sampled on day 63 after the first injection. Sequenced by immunoSEQ multiplex PCR; TCRdb stores in-frame clones only, minus some. The sample consists of 360,000 or so clones, about 91% of them appearing once. On this clone: The antigen is unknown.

There are 12 residues in the CDR3. Trimming left V 7 bases short and J 6 bases short, with 12 bases between. Germline V gives CDR1 SGHRS, CDR2 YFSETQ. This sequence was found in a person between 18 and 60 years old who received the Ad26.COV2.S COVID-19 vaccine or a placebo. Material: peripheral blood, obtained in a trial of Ad26.COV2.S vaccine versus placebo. The chain links TRBV5-1 to TRBJ2-3; D gene ambiguous. CDR3 amino acids: CASRPSDDTQYF. In nucleotides, the CDR3 is TGCGCCAGCCGCCCCTCCGATGATACGCAGTATTTT.